The text below deals with one T cell receptor (beta chain). Its specificity is unknown. The sample is drawn from a study of T cell responses to AZD1222 COVID-19 vaccine. Findings and caveats of the study: After the peak T cell response, and only then, were repertoires sampled. Clonal diversity may have been underestimated, and the donors were mostly white British, with more females than males.

V shed 7 bases and J shed 6 bases, with 13 bases lying between them. The CDR3 has 13 residues. The germline V gene encodes CDR1 SNHLY and CDR2 FYNNEI. Sequencing was performed with immunoSEQ multiplex PCR; in TCRdb, only in-frame clones are kept and a portion is missing. The sample includes more than 85,000 clones, approximately 88% of them seen just once. J is TRBJ1-5 and V is TRBV2; possible D gene TRBD1, 6 bases. Sequencing used peripheral blood, obtained on day 0 of AZD1222 vaccination. This sequence was found in an adult in good health. The CDR3 DNA sequence: TGTGCCAGCACACAGGGTGTGGTTCAGCCCCAGCATTTT. Translating gives CASTQGVVQPQHF.